This T cell receptor beta chain was retrieved from a study of beta chain features in type 1 diabetes. Regarding this clone: The target antigen is unknown.

Donors contributed one heparinised blood draw apiece, averaging about 120 mL. The whole isolated RNA underwent reverse transcription, so sequencing captured expressed TCRB transcripts. Repertoires were generated with immunoSEQ multiplex PCR, while TCRdb's copy carries only in-frame clones and drops some. This table has hundreds of thousands of clones, 68% appearing once. Whole-study results and caveats: Shortening of TCRB CDR3s, moderate but significant, appeared in all four CD4+ subsets of Type 1 diabetes patients. Diminished insertions and augmented deletions at VDJ junctions characterized type 1 diabetes patients.

V dropped 4 bases and J dropped 3 bases, with 3 bases sitting between them. This CDR3 spans 10 amino acids. Looked up from germline, CDR1 is GTSNPN and CDR2 is SVGIG (reference sequence). The specimen sequenced was naive CD4+ T cells from blood. This TCR was sampled from a man younger than 40 in good health. The chain recombines TRBV30 with TRBJ1-2; D is unclear. The CDR3 nucleotides are TGTGCCTGGAACGACTATGGCTACACCTTC. It yields the protein CAWNDYGYTF.